One sample yielded the 2 T cell receptor beta chains listed below, sequenced in a study of cytomegalovirus exposure and HLA in healthy donors. Profiling relied on immunoSEQ multiplex PCR, and the TCRdb table lists in-frame clones only, not all of them. Among 150,000 to 200,000 clones listed, about 90% were seen once. The source material was PBMCs. These receptors were obtained from a woman under 30 in good health and CMV-seropositive.

The chain has TRBV10-3 and TRBJ2-3; 7 bases are a match to TRBD2. The CDR3 consists of 11 residues. CDR1 and CDR2 from the germline V gene are ENHRY and SYGVKD. CDR3: CGAGVADTQYF. The CDR3 DNA sequence: TGTGGGGCGGGAGTGGCAGATACGCAGTATTTT.

This rearrangement joins TRBV10-3 to TRBJ2-7; tentative D call: TRBD2 (6 bases). Per germline, CDR1 ENHRY and CDR2 SYGVKD. There are 15 residues in the CDR3. Trimming took 3 bases from V and 4 from J, leaving 16 bases between them. The chain's CDR3 is CAISEMGGRDYEQYF. The CDR3 bases are TGTGCCATCAGTGAAATGGGAGGCCGGGATTACGAGCAGTACTTC.